This T cell receptor beta chain was obtained from a study of T cell responses to AZD1222 COVID-19 vaccine. The study's findings and limits: At baseline, just a handful of AZD1222 recipients tested seropositive. Clonal diversity may have been underestimated in mostly white British donors. At 160-218 and 743-854, vaccine-associated CD4 TCRs were dominant, and they spanned spike.

Here immunoSEQ multiplex PCR was the method, and the copy in TCRdb shows in-frame clones only, minus some. The top ten clones hold about 18% of a sample with about 97,000 clones, approximately 84% of them seen once. This CDR3 region has 15 residues. V gave up 6 bases and J gave up 4 bases, with 15 bases separating them. CDR1 and CDR2 from the germline V gene are MDHEN and SYDVKM. Details on this clone: Antigen: not known.

This clonotype was sampled from an adult in good health. The chain recombines TRBV28 with TRBJ2-2, with D perhaps given as TRBD1 or TRBD2 (5 bases each). The material was peripheral blood, obtained on day 0 of AZD1222 vaccination. CDR3 residues: CASSLLGAGTGELFF. Here the CDR3 DNA reads TGTGCCAGCAGCCTACTTGGGGCGGGCACCGGGGAGCTGTTTTTT.